The 16 T cell receptor beta chains given below trace back to one sample, sequenced in a study of blood T cell repertoires in COVID-19. Data came from immunoSEQ multiplex PCR; TCRdb stores just in-frame clones and leaves some out. The sample lists 200,000 to 250,000 clones; approximately 80% were seen once. Sequenced: peripheral blood. The receptor source for this set is a woman older than 75 with COVID-19, enrolled during active disease.

The genes are TRBV6-5 and TRBJ2-3; 7 nucleotides align to TRBD1. This CDR3 is built from 13 residues. The junction had 3 bases not matched to a gene; V was cut back by 6 bases and J by 3 bases. Per the germline V gene, CDR1 is MNHEY and CDR2 is SVGAGI. The CDR3 sequence is CASRRQGTDTQYF. CDR3 DNA: TGTGCCAGCAGAAGACAGGGAACAGATACGCAGTATTTT.

The J gene is TRBJ2-7, the V gene TRBV6-2 or TRBV6-3; TRBD2 aligns across 12 bases. Germline assignment: CDR1 MNHEY and CDR2 SVGEGT. The ends lost 2 bases at V and 2 bases at J; junction bases unmatched: 4. The length of the CDR3 is 16 residues. Written as DNA, the CDR3 is TGTGCCAGCAGTTACCCCGGACTAGCGGGAACCTACGAGCAGTACTTC. This gives the protein CASSYPGLAGTYEQYF.

V gene TRBV6-5 combines with J gene TRBJ1-5, with TRBD1 identical over 7 bases. The CDR3 is made up of 14 amino acids. Germline values: CDR1 MNHEY, CDR2 SVGAGI. V was pared by 7 bases and J by 9 bases, with 12 bases of the junction left unmatched. CDR3 sequence reads: CASKTQTGSTPQHF. The CDR3, as DNA: TGTGCCAGCAAAACCCAGACAGGGTCGACGCCCCAGCATTTT.

J is TRBJ2-1 and V is TRBV11-2; 10 nucleotides match TRBD2. CDR3 length: 17 residues. Germline V CDR1 and CDR2: SGHAT, FQNNGV. V lost 1 base, J lost 5 bases, and 8 bases stayed unmatched. The CDR3 is CASSLGLAGAQNNEQFF. CDR3 DNA sequence: TGTGCCAGCAGCTTAGGGCTAGCGGGAGCACAAAACAATGAGCAGTTCTTC.

The rearrangement joins TRBV5-5 to TRBJ1-3; a weak D match, TRBD1 (5 bases). This CDR3 spans 13 amino acids. In germline, CDR1 is SGHKS, CDR2 YYEKEE (reference sequence). Trimming left V 4 bases short and J 1 base short, with 6 bases between. The CDR3 loop reads CASSGTSGNTIYF. The DNA for the CDR3 is TGTGCCAGCAGCGGGACTTCTGGAAACACCATATATTTT.

The CDR3 loop is CASSQEGGLIEAFF. The CDR3 region has the DNA TGTGCCAGCAGCCAAGAGGGGGGGTTGATTGAAGCTTTCTTT. The chain carries TRBV3-1 (or the pseudogene TRBV3-2) and TRBJ1-1; TRBD1 is a possible D gene (5 bases). The CDR3 loop spans 14 amino acids. The V end was cut by 0 bases, the J end by 7 bases, with 12 bases between. Germline V lookup: CDR1 LGHDT, CDR2 YNNKEL (reference sequence).

The J gene is TRBJ2-1, the V gene TRBV7-6; the match to TRBD2 covers 11 bases. V was clipped by 5 bases and J by 7 bases; unmatched bases: 10. CDR3 length: 16 amino acids. Per the germline V gene, CDR1 is SGHVS and CDR2 is FNYEAQ. This CDR3 is CASSPRSSGGENEQFF. As DNA, the CDR3 is TGTGCCAGCAGCCCGCGCAGTAGCGGGGGGGAGAATGAGCAGTTCTTC.

V gene TRBV6-5 combines with J gene TRBJ2-3; D is unresolved. The V gene lost 7 bases and the J gene lost 0 bases, with 11 bases spanning the gap. Germline CDR1 is MNHEY and CDR2 is SVGAGI. This CDR3 is 14 amino acids long. The CDR3 sequence is CASTELGSTDTQYF. CDR3 bases: TGTGCCAGCACCGAGTTGGGCAGCACAGATACGCAGTATTTT.

This chain joins TRBV15 and TRBJ2-3, with D possibly being TRBD1 (6 bases). Germline V gene lookup returns CDR1 LNHNV and CDR2 YYDKDF (reference sequence). Trimming left V 1 base short and J 2 bases short, with 10 bases between. CDR3 length: 15 amino acids. The CDR3, as DNA: TGTGCCACCAGCAGAGGAGACAGGACCACAGATACGCAGTATTTT. Protein: CATSRGDRTTDTQYF.

This chain uses TRBV3-1 (or the pseudogene TRBV3-2) with TRBJ2-3; 13 nucleotides line up with TRBD2. CDR3 length: 15 amino acids. Trimming at V came to 7 bases and at J to 5 bases, leaving 6 bases not matched to a gene. The germline V gene encodes CDR1 LGHDT and CDR2 YNNKEL (reference sequence). The CDR3 DNA is TGTGCCAGCACCGGGACTAGCGGGACTGGAGATACGCAGTATTTT. Translation gives CASTGTSGTGDTQYF.

This clone occurred a few times. This sequence joins TRBV19 and TRBJ1-3; D gene unclear. This CDR3 has 13 amino acids. Per the germline V gene, CDR1 is LNHDA and CDR2 is SQIVND (reference sequence). The V end lost 8 bases, the J end lost 3 bases, and 11 bases lay between the germline ends. The CDR3 DNA sequence: TGTGCCAGTCGGTATCTCGGTGGAAACACCATATATTTT. Its protein product is CASRYLGGNTIYF.

V gene TRBV6-1 combines with J gene TRBJ1-4, with D perhaps matching TRBD1 (5 bases). The CDR3 runs 11 residues. Germline lookup yields CDR1 MNHNS and CDR2 SASEGT. With 3 bases removed from V and 16 bases from J, the gap between germline ends came to 12 bases. The DNA for the CDR3 is TGTGCCAGCAGTGACGAGGGGAGGCAGTTTTTT. Translation gives CASSDEGRQFF.

The genes are TRBV19 and TRBJ1-1, with D possibly TRBD1 on 5 matching bases. The CDR3 totals 11 residues. V dropped 6 bases and J dropped 8 bases, with 10 bases sitting between them. The germline V gene has CDR1 LNHDA and CDR2 SQIVND (reference sequence). DNA of the CDR3: TGTGCCAGTAGCTCGCGGGGGGAAGCTTTCTTT. It translates to CASSSRGEAFF. The variable domain in full, with the rest retrieved from reference TRBV19 and TRBJ1-1, is DGGITQSPKYLFRKEGQNVTLSCEQNLNHDAMYWYRQDPGQGLRLIYYSQIVNDFQKGDIAEGYSVSREKKESFPLTVTSAQKNPTAFYLCASSSRGEAFFGQGTRLTVV.

The chain links TRBV19 to TRBJ2-7; 8 bases fit TRBD1. Germline V gives CDR1 LNHDA, CDR2 SQIVND (reference sequence). This CDR3 contains 16 residues. Trimming cost V 9 bases and J 5 bases; bases outside gene matches: 18. CDR3 nucleotide sequence: TGTGCCAGCATGCCCCAACAGGGGGGTTACGCGAACGAGCAGTACTTC. Protein sequence: CASMPQQGGYANEQYF.

This chain uses TRBV5-1 with TRBJ2-1; 7 nucleotides agree with TRBD2. The CDR3 totals 14 residues. Germline-derived CDR1 and CDR2 are SGHRS and YFSETQ. V lost 4 bases, J lost 7 bases, and 8 bases stayed unmatched. The CDR3 nucleotides are TGCGCCAGCAGCCCAGCGGGGTTGGATAATGAGCAGTTCTTC. It codes for CASSPAGLDNEQFF. Based on the CDR3 plus reference TRBV5-1 and TRBJ2-1, the full variable domain is KAGVTQTPRYLIKTRGQQVTLSCSPISGHRSVSWYQQTPGQGLQFLFEYFSETQRNKGNFPGRFSGRQFSNSRSEMNVSTLELGDSALYLCASSPAGLDNEQFFGPGTRLTVL.

The table lists this clone with a count of one. This chain joins TRBV7-2 and TRBJ2-5, with 7 nucleotides matching TRBD1. Germline trimming cut 4 bases from V and 4 bases from J; bases unmatched to any gene: 9. Germline V gene lookup returns CDR1 SGHTA and CDR2 FQGNSA. This CDR3 has 15 amino acids. The CDR3 DNA follows: TGTGCCAGCAGCTCCCTCCGACAGGGCCCAGAGACCCAGTACTTC. It codes for CASSSLRQGPETQYF. Looking up the rest from reference TRBV7-2 and TRBJ2-5 gives the full variable domain: GAGVSQSPSNKVTEKGKDVELRCDPISGHTALYWYRQSLGQGLEFLIYFQGNSAPDKSGLPSDRFSAERTGGSVSTLTIQRTQQEDSAVYLCASSSLRQGPETQYFGPGTRLLVL.